The next 5 T cell receptor beta chains were all read from a single sample in a study of blood T cell repertoires in COVID-19. Clones were sequenced by immunoSEQ multiplex PCR, and TCRdb holds only the in-frame ones, with some missing. The repertoire includes 100,000 to 150,000 clones, around 76% of them detected once, and roughly 5% sits in the top ten. The sequenced sample was peripheral blood. The receptors derive from a man aged 60 to 69 with acute or convalescent COVID-19.

This chain uses TRBV6-5 with TRBJ2-5; 7 bases match TRBD2. CDR1 is MNHEY, CDR2 SVGAGI, per germline. V was clipped by 7 bases and J by 1 base; unmatched bases: 3. This CDR3 region has 13 residues. The CDR3 loop is CASTGTTQETQYF. CDR3 nucleotides: TGTGCCAGCACCGGGACTACCCAAGAGACCCAGTACTTC.

The chain couples TRBV27 to TRBJ1-2, with 7 bases matching TRBD1. V lost 4 bases to trimming and J lost 8 bases; unmatched junction nucleotides: 7. Germline values: CDR1 MNHEY, CDR2 SMNVEV (reference sequence). The CDR3 sequence is 13 residues long. The CDR3 bases are TGTGCCAGCAGTTCGCAACAGGGGAGAGGCTACACCTTC. Translating it yields CASSSQQGRGYTF.

The chain uses TRBV6-6 and TRBJ1-5; 10 bases match TRBD1. The CDR3 spans 14 residues. CDR1 is MNHNY and CDR2 is SVGAGI in the germline V gene (reference sequence). After removal of 6 bases from V and 4 bases from J, the junction contained 3 bases not matched to a gene. The CDR3 DNA reads TGTGCCAGCAGCGGACAGGGGGTTAATCAGCCCCAGCATTTT. Translated: CASSGQGVNQPQHF.

There are a few counts of this clone. The chain carries TRBV5-4 and TRBJ1-2; 11 bases agree with TRBD1. Germline CDR1 and CDR2: SGHNT and YYREEE (reference sequence). V trimming: 4 bases; J trimming: 8 bases; junction bases outside the gene matches: 13. The CDR3 runs to 16 residues. The CDR3 here is CASSTPGDRGLSGYTF. The DNA of the CDR3 is TGTGCCAGCAGCACACCAGGGGACAGGGGGTTGAGCGGCTACACCTTC. Full variable domain (rest looked up from reference TRBV5-4 and TRBJ1-2): ETGVTQSPTHLIKTRGQQVTLRCSSQSGHNTVSWYQQALGQGPQFIFQYYREEENGRGNFPPRFSGLQFPNYSSELNVNALELDDSALYLCASSTPGDRGLSGYTFGSGTRLTVV.

The chain employs TRBV4-1 and TRBJ2-2, with D possibly matching TRBD2 (5 bases). Germline CDR1 reads MGHRA; CDR2 reads YSYEKL. This CDR3 has 16 amino acids. V was pared by 0 bases and J by 0 bases, with 8 bases between. CDR3 residues: CASSQDSAPNTGELFF. CDR3 in DNA: TGCGCCAGCAGCCAAGATAGCGCGCCGAACACCGGGGAGCTGTTTTTT.